The 27 T cell receptor beta chains listed next were all sequenced from one sample in a study of long-term antiretroviral therapy in people with HIV. Version v3.0 of the immunoSEQ assay was performed at survey level. Libraries were prepared by immunoSEQ multiplex PCR; TCRdb keeps only in-frame clonotypes and omits some of them. The sample includes tens of thousands of clones, roughly 85% of them seen just once. This specimen consisted of unsorted PBMCs, obtained 1.1 years after starting antiretroviral therapy. All receptors come from a man aged 18-30 years with HIV.

This sequence joins TRBV25-1 and TRBJ2-7, with D tentatively TRBD2 (5 bases). Germline V gene sequence: CDR1 MGHDK, CDR2 SYGVNS. Trimming took off 3 bases at V and 0 bases at J, with 12 bases between the two ends. This CDR3 is built from 15 residues. Here the CDR3 DNA reads TGTGCCAGCAGTGATAGTCGGGGAAGCTCCTACGAGCAGTACTTC. This gives the protein CASSDSRGSSYEQYF.

The chain combines TRBV15 with TRBJ1-3; 7 nucleotides align to TRBD1. Germline trimming cut 0 bases from V and 3 bases from J; bases unmatched to any gene: 2. CDR1 is LNHNV and CDR2 is YYDKDF in the germline V gene (reference sequence). This CDR3 region has 15 residues. CDR3 residues: CATSRDRGFGNTIYF. CDR3 coding DNA: TGTGCCACCAGCAGAGACAGGGGGTTTGGAAACACCATATATTTT.

The rearrangement uses TRBV7-3 and TRBJ2-2; D call uncertain. Germline V gene lookup returns CDR1 SGHTA and CDR2 FQGTGA. Trimming removed 2 bases from V and 2 bases from J, with 6 bases in between. This CDR3 has 14 amino acids. The CDR3 coding sequence is TGTGCCAGCAGCTTATTGACCAACACCGGGGAGCTGTTTTTT. Translation: CASSLLTNTGELFF.

The rearrangement joins TRBV4-2 to TRBJ2-3; the D is unclear. Germline assignment: CDR1 LGHNA and CDR2 YNFKEQ. Trimming removed 3 bases from V and 0 bases from J, with 13 bases in between. The CDR3 has 16 residues. CDR3 in DNA: TGTGCCAGCAGCCAGTTCGTGCCCACTAGCACAGATACGCAGTATTTT. Translated: CASSQFVPTSTDTQYF.

This clone was counted a single time. V gene TRBV11-2 combines with J gene TRBJ2-7, with 9 bases identical to TRBD1. The CDR3 is made up of 15 amino acids. CDR1 SGHAT and CDR2 FQNNGV come from the germline V gene. V shed 5 bases, J shed 0 bases, and the junction held 5 bases outside the gene matches. The CDR3 DNA reads as TGTGCCAGCAGCCCCCGGGACAGGGCCTCCTACGAGCAGTACTTC. Amino acid sequence: CASSPRDRASYEQYF.

The V call is TRBV5-4, the J call TRBJ1-6, with TRBD1 as a possible D gene (6 bases). V shed 4 bases and J shed 6 bases, with 14 bases lying between them. This CDR3 has 15 residues. Germline loops: CDR1 SGHNT, CDR2 YYREEE (reference sequence). The CDR3 DNA sequence: TGTGCCAGCAGCCGAGATGGACAGATTAATTCACCCCTCCACTTT. It translates to CASSRDGQINSPLHF. Full variable domain (rest looked up from reference TRBV5-4 and TRBJ1-6): ETGVTQSPTHLIKTRGQQVTLRCSSQSGHNTVSWYQQALGQGPQFIFQYYREEENGRGNFPPRFSGLQFPNYSSELNVNALELDDSALYLCASSRDGQINSPLHFGNGTRLTVT.

The chain links TRBV28 to TRBJ1-2, with 8 bases that match TRBD1. CDR1 and CDR2 from the germline V gene are MDHEN and SYDVKM. The CDR3 sequence is 18 residues long. The V and J ends lost 1 base and 3 bases, in that order; junction bases with no gene match: 13. The CDR3 DNA follows: TGTGCCAGCAGTTTATTAGTGAGACAGGGGCTATTTGACTATGGCTACACCTTC. Translating it yields CASSLLVRQGLFDYGYTF.

This rearrangement joins TRBV10-3 to TRBJ1-1; no clear D gene. The CDR3 runs to 14 residues. The germline gives CDR1 ENHRY, CDR2 SYGVKD. The V and J ends lost 5 bases and 1 base respectively, with 11 bases between them. The DNA of the CDR3 is TGTGCCATCAGTTCTCAGGACCCGAACACTGAAGCTTTCTTT. It yields the protein CAISSQDPNTEAFF.

The rearrangement links TRBV15 to TRBJ2-6; D remains unclear. The V gene lost 0 bases and the J gene lost 0 bases, with 6 bases spanning the gap. The CDR3 covers 16 residues. In germline, CDR1 is LNHNV, CDR2 YYDKDF (reference sequence). The CDR3 loop is CATSRDRVSGANVLTF. CDR3 DNA sequence: TGTGCCACCAGCAGAGATCGGGTCTCTGGGGCCAACGTCCTGACTTTC.

The genes are TRBV6-6 and TRBJ1-2; D ambiguous. Germline V gene data show CDR1 as MNHNY and CDR2 as SVGAGI (reference sequence). Trimming left V 1 base short and J 0 bases short, with 9 bases between. This CDR3 comprises 15 residues. CDR3 residues: CASSYLDAANYGYTF. The CDR3 bases are TGTGCCAGCAGTTACTTGGACGCCGCTAACTATGGCTACACCTTC.

This chain joins TRBV6-1 and TRBJ2-5, with D tentatively TRBD1 (7 bases). This CDR3 is built from 15 residues. Germline lookup yields CDR1 MNHNS and CDR2 SASEGT. V lost 5 bases to trimming and J lost 1 base, with 14 bases between them. The CDR3 DNA reads TGTGCCAGCAGTACATACAGGGGACTCCAAGAGACCCAGTACTTC. It yields the protein CASSTYRGLQETQYF.

Of note for this clone: One junction end does not reproduce the germline sequence, and a read error may be involved. The genes are TRBV27 and TRBJ2-2, with D possibly called TRBD1 or TRBD2 (5 bases each). This CDR3 contains 15 residues. Germline V CDR1 and CDR2: MNHEY, SMNVEV (reference sequence). The CDR3 DNA reads as TGTGCCAGCACTTTATGGGCCGTGGGGGCCGGGGAGCTGTTTTTT. Protein: CASTLWAVGAGELFF.

The chain joins TRBV15 to TRBJ1-1, with unresolved D. The CDR3 consists of 12 residues. CDR1 and CDR2 from the germline V gene are LNHNV and YYDKDF (reference sequence). V lost 8 bases, J lost 2 bases, and 9 bases lay in between. The DNA for the CDR3 is TGTGCCACCTCGTGGGTCAACACTGAAGCTTTCTTT. Residues: CATSWVNTEAFF.

This clone was detected only once. The V and J genes are TRBV2 and TRBJ2-5, with D possibly being TRBD2 (7 bases). The length of the CDR3 is 15 residues. Germline CDR1 SNHLY, CDR2 FYNNEI. V dropped 2 bases and J dropped 5 bases, with 15 bases sitting between them. DNA of the CDR3: TGTGCCAGCAGTGAACTAGCAGAGGGGGGGGAGACCCAGTACTTC. Protein: CASSELAEGGETQYF.

The chain couples TRBV6-5 to TRBJ1-2; tentatively, D is TRBD1 (5 bases). This CDR3 region has 14 residues. The V gene's germline CDR1 is MNHEY and CDR2 SVGAGI. Trimming stripped 8 bases from V and 7 bases from J, with 20 bases between. The CDR3 loop reads CASQRTGGGRGYTF. The CDR3 DNA follows: TGTGCCAGCCAACGAACGGGGGGAGGACGTGGCTACACCTTC.

The gene calls are TRBV4-3 and TRBJ2-1; 9 nucleotides agree with TRBD2. Germline CDR1 reads LGHNA; CDR2 reads YSLEER. V dropped 0 bases and J dropped 3; count of bases not matched to a gene: 9. This CDR3 contains 18 residues. The CDR3 DNA is TGCGCCAGCAGCCAAGAATTTGGGCGGGAGGGCCTCTACAATGAGCAGTTCTTC. The encoded protein is CASSQEFGREGLYNEQFF.

CDR3 DNA: TGTGCCAGCAGTTACTTGGGCAGACTTAGCAATCAGCCCCAGCATTTT. This sequence encodes CASSYLGRLSNQPQHF. V usage is TRBV6-6 and J usage is TRBJ1-5; D is undetermined. Germline CDR1 and CDR2: MNHNY and SVGAGI (reference sequence). Between the trimmed V and J ends, which lost 1 base and 0 bases, there was a span of 10 bases. The CDR3 length is 16 residues.

The chain couples TRBV9 to TRBJ2-7; possibly TRBD2 for D (6 bases). V lost 3 bases, J lost 1 base, and 20 bases lay in between. The CDR3 has 17 amino acids. CDR1 and CDR2 from the germline V gene are SGDLS and YYNGEE. Here the CDR3 DNA reads TGTGCCAGCAGCGGCCGTCATGGGGCTGGGGGGTCCTACGAGCAGTACTTC. This gives the protein CASSGRHGAGGSYEQYF.

DNA for the CDR3: TGTGCCAGCAGCTTCGGGGGGCTCGAGCAGTACTTC. Protein product: CASSFGGLEQYF. This chain links TRBV7-8 with TRBJ2-7; the D gene is possibly TRBD2 (7 bases). This CDR3 contains 12 residues. V was trimmed by 3 bases and J by 6 bases, leaving 9 bases between them. From germline, CDR1 is SGHVS and CDR2 FQNEAQ.

The CDR3 DNA follows: TGTGCCAGCAGCTTTTCGGGCGGGACCCACGAGCAGTACTTC. Protein product: CASSFSGGTHEQYF. V usage is TRBV5-4 and J usage is TRBJ2-5; D perhaps matches TRBD2 (6 bases). The DNA end favors TRBJ2-7, so the J call may be wrong. Germline V CDR1 and CDR2: SGHNT, YYREEE (reference sequence). The CDR3 is 14 amino acids.

V gene TRBV7-9 combines with J gene TRBJ2-1, with 13 positions matching TRBD2. The germline V gene has CDR1 SEHNR and CDR2 FQNEAQ (reference sequence). V lost 5 bases, J lost 0 bases, and 10 bases stayed unmatched. CDR3 size: 19 residues. The CDR3 DNA sequence: TGTGCCAGCAGCGGACTAGCGGGGGCCGCCGCAAGCTCCTACAATGAGCAGTTCTTC. Its translation is CASSGLAGAAASSYNEQFF.

The CDR3 nucleotides are TGCAGCGTTGAACAGGTATTGAACACTGAAGCTTTCTTT. This encodes CSVEQVLNTEAFF. The chain joins TRBV29-1 to TRBJ1-1, with D unclear. Germline-derived CDR1 and CDR2 are SQVTM and ANQGSEA. The CDR3 runs to 13 residues. V lost 2 bases and J 0 bases, leaving 7 bases between the germline ends.

The J gene is TRBJ2-7, the V gene TRBV10-3; either TRBD1 or TRBD2 may supply D (6 bases each). V dropped 8 bases and J dropped 4 bases, with 15 bases sitting between them. This CDR3 is built from 13 residues. Germline values: CDR1 ENHRY, CDR2 SYGVKD. In DNA form, the CDR3 reads TGTGCCATCGGAGGGGGAGTGAGGTACGAGCAGTACTTC. Residues: CAIGGGVRYEQYF.

The rearrangement joins TRBV30 to TRBJ1-1; the match to TRBD1 covers 9 bases. V shed 8 bases, J shed 6 bases, and the junction held 10 bases outside the gene matches. Per the germline V gene, CDR1 is GTSNPN and CDR2 is SVGIG (reference sequence). The CDR3 contains 13 residues. The CDR3 coding sequence is TGTGCCAGTAAGGACAGGGGTTTGTCTGAAGCTTTCTTT. It yields the protein CASKDRGLSEAFF.

The J gene is TRBJ2-2, the V gene TRBV4-1; 10 bases fit TRBD2. V dropped 4 bases and J dropped 6; count of bases not matched to a gene: 11. The CDR3 is made up of 17 amino acids. The germline V gene encodes CDR1 MGHRA and CDR2 YSYEKL. DNA for the CDR3: TGCGCCAGCAGCCCCCCATCGAGAAGCGGGAGGGCCGGGGAGCTGTTTTTT. Residues: CASSPPSRSGRAGELFF.

This clone was observed a handful of times. The V and J genes are TRBV2 and TRBJ2-2; D unclear. The V gene's germline CDR1 is SNHLY and CDR2 FYNNEI. Trimming stripped 8 bases from V and 0 bases from J, with 10 bases between. The CDR3 has 14 amino acids. In DNA form, the CDR3 reads TGTGCCAGCGATGGACCATCGAACACCGGGGAGCTGTTTTTT. Encoded protein: CASDGPSNTGELFF.

V usage is TRBV4-1 and J usage is TRBJ1-1; D might be TRBD1 (5 bases). The germline V gene has CDR1 MGHRA and CDR2 YSYEKL. CDR3 length: 13 amino acids. The V gene lost 0 bases and the J gene lost 12 bases, with 14 bases spanning the gap. The CDR3 loop is CASSQDLGTKSFF. The CDR3 region has the DNA TGCGCCAGCAGCCAAGATCTGGGGACTAAGTCTTTCTTT.